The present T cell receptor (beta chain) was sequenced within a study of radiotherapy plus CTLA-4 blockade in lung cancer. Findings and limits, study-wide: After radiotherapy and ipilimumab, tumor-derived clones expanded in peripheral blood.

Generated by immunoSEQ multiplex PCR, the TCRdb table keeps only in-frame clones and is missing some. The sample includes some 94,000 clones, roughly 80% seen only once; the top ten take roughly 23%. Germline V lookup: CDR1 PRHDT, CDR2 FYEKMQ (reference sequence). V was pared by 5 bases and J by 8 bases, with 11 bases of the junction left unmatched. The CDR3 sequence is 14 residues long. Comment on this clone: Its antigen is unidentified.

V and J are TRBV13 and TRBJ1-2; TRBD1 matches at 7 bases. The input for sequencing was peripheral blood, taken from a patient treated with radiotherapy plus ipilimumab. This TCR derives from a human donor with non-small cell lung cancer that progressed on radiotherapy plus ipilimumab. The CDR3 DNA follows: TGTGCCAGCAGCGTAGAAAGGGGGCTGAGCGGCTACACCTTC. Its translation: CASSVERGLSGYTF.